This is a list of T cell receptor beta chains from one sample in a study of regulatory dendritic cells for organ transplantation. This table comes from immunoSEQ multiplex PCR, and its TCRdb copy is limited to in-frame clones, with some not included. The sample holds over 25,000 clones, roughly 80% seen once. The source material was naive CD4+ T cells from blood. Receptor source: a human donor in good health. CDR3s include the opening cysteine and the closing phenylalanine or tryptophan. D genes are given only for firm matches. Some rows mark clone size as missing; the rest say once, few, many or name a class of expanded clone.

DNA: TGTGCCAGTAGAGCCCCGGGACAGAACACCGGGGAGCTGTTTTTT; CDR3: CASRAPGQNTGELFF; D: -; V: TRBV19; J: TRBJ2-2; size: -
DNA: TGCGCCAGCAGCTTGGCCGACAGCACGGGCGATGGCTACACCTTC; CDR3: CASSLADSTGDGYTF; D: -; V: TRBV5-1; J: TRBJ1-2; size: -
DNA: TGTGCTAGTGGTTTAGGGGCGTTCGACGAGCAGTACTTC; CDR3: CASGLGAFDEQYF; D: -; V: TRBV12-5; J: TRBJ2-7; size: once
DNA: TGTGCCAGCAGCGTAGACTCGGGAGGCAGTGGCTACACCTTC; CDR3: CASSVDSGGSGYTF; D: -; V: TRBV9; J: TRBJ1-2; size: -
DNA: TGTGCCAGCAGCTCAACTGACAGGGTGATCTCTGGAAACACCATATATTTT; CDR3: CASSSTDRVISGNTIYF; D: TRBD1; V: TRBV7-9; J: TRBJ1-3; size: -
DNA: TGTGCCAGCAGTTTTTGGGACAGGGCCTTCTATGGCTACACCTTC; CDR3: CASSFWDRAFYGYTF; D: TRBD1; V: TRBV27; J: TRBJ1-2; size: -
DNA: TGTGCCAGCAGCTCCCAAATCGGGGGGACAGGAACCTACGAGCAGTACTTC; CDR3: CASSSQIGGTGTYEQYF; D: -; V: TRBV7-9; J: TRBJ2-7; size: -
DNA: TGTGCCAGTAGTATACGGGGAACTTACGAGCAGTACTTC; CDR3: CASSIRGTYEQYF; D: -; V: TRBV19; J: TRBJ2-7; size: few
DNA: TGTGCCAGCAGCTTAGAGTTTTCCAGGGAGCAGTTCTTC; CDR3: CASSLEFSREQFF; D: -; V: TRBV7-9; J: TRBJ2-1; size: -
DNA: TGTGCCAGCTCACCATCCGGGGTTTCTAGCAATCAGCCCCAGCATTTT; CDR3: CASSPSGVSSNQPQHF; D: -; V: TRBV18; J: TRBJ1-5; size: -
DNA: TGTGCCAGCAGCTTGATGGTTAGCGGGGGGTCGTTCAGCTCCTACGAGCAGTACTTC; CDR3: CASSLMVSGGSFSSYEQYF; D: TRBD2; V: TRBV5-6; J: TRBJ2-7; size: once
DNA: TGTGCCAGCAGCTTCGGGGGAACGATGGCTAGCACAGATACGCAGTATTTT; CDR3: CASSFGGTMASTDTQYF; D: -; V: TRBV11-2; J: TRBJ2-3; size: -
DNA: TGTGCCAGCAAGCCTCGACAGGTTAATAATTCACCCCTCCACTTT; CDR3: CASKPRQVNNSPLHF; D: -; V: TRBV2; J: TRBJ1-6; size: few
DNA: TGCGCCAGCAGCAAGGGTAGGGGTTTCTACAATGAGCAGTTCTTC; CDR3: CASSKGRGFYNEQFF; D: -; V: TRBV4-3; J: TRBJ2-1; size: -
DNA: TGTGCCATCAGTAATTCCGGGACAGGGCCCCACTCAAGCACAGATACGCAGTATTTT; CDR3: CAISNSGTGPHSSTDTQYF; D: TRBD1; V: TRBV10-3; J: TRBJ2-3; size: -
DNA: TGTGCCAGCAGCCTCGACAGAGGCTATGGCTACACCTTC; CDR3: CASSLDRGYGYTF; D: -; V: TRBV6-6; J: TRBJ1-2; size: -
DNA: TGTGCCAGCAGTTTCCAGGCGGGGTATGGCTACACCTTC; CDR3: CASSFQAGYGYTF; D: -; V: TRBV27; J: TRBJ1-2; size: -
DNA: TGTGCCAGCTCGTTCGACGAGGGGGGGGACGGCTACACCTTC; CDR3: CASSFDEGGDGYTF; D: -; V: TRBV18; J: TRBJ1-2; size: -
DNA: TGTGCCAGCAGTTACGGGTCGGAGGGACGGGGATCACCCCTCCACTTT; CDR3: CASSYGSEGRGSPLHF; D: -; V: TRBV6-5; J: TRBJ1-6; size: -
DNA: TGTGCCACCAGCATTCCGGGACTACTCCAAGAGACCCAGTACTTC; CDR3: CATSIPGLLQETQYF; D: TRBD2; V: TRBV15; J: TRBJ2-5; size: once
DNA: TGTGCCAGTAGTTTAGGACAGGGGAACACTGAAGCTTTCTTT; CDR3: CASSLGQGNTEAFF; D: TRBD1; V: TRBV19; J: TRBJ1-1; size: -
DNA: TGTGCCAGCAGCCCGAACGGGGGCTCTGGGGCCAACGTCCTGACTTTC; CDR3: CASSPNGGSGANVLTF; D: -; V: TRBV7-2; J: TRBJ2-6; size: -
DNA: TGCGCCAGCAGCCTCCGACTAGCGCAAGGCAATGAGCAGTTCTTC; CDR3: CASSLRLAQGNEQFF; D: TRBD2; V: TRBV5-1; J: TRBJ2-1; size: -
DNA: TGTGCCAGCAGCGCAGCTTCGGGTGTAGGCTACACCTTC; CDR3: CASSAASGVGYTF; D: -; V: TRBV7-9; J: TRBJ1-2; size: -
DNA: TGTGCCAGGGGACTTGCACCCCTCCACTTT; CDR3: CARGLAPLHF; D: -; V: TRBV19; J: TRBJ1-6; size: few
DNA: TGTGCCAGCTCACCAGGGACAGACAATGAGCAGTTCTTC; CDR3: CASSPGTDNEQFF; D: TRBD1; V: TRBV18; J: TRBJ2-1; size: -
DNA: TGTGCCAGCAGCTTAACAGGTGGACTAGCGGGGGAGGATGATACGCAGTATTTT; CDR3: CASSLTGGLAGEDDTQYF; D: TRBD2; V: TRBV7-3; J: TRBJ2-3; size: -
DNA: TGTGCCAGCAGCCTCCAAGGGAGTACCGGGGAGCTGTTTTTT; CDR3: CASSLQGSTGELFF; D: -; V: TRBV16; J: TRBJ2-2; size: -
DNA: TGTGCCAGCAGTGGCCTGTGGGGACTAGATACCTATGAAGCTTTCTTT; CDR3: CASSGLWGLDTYEAFF; D: -; V: TRBV6-1; J: TRBJ1-1; size: once
DNA: TGTGCCAGCAGCGGTGGACAGGGCTTGGGCACTGAAGCTTTCTTT; CDR3: CASSGGQGLGTEAFF; D: TRBD1; V: TRBV7-6; J: TRBJ1-1; size: -
DNA: TGTGCCAGCAGTTACGCCGACCGGTCGGGCGAGCAGTACTTC; CDR3: CASSYADRSGEQYF; D: -; V: TRBV6-5; J: TRBJ2-7; size: once
DNA: TGTGCCAGCAGCTTACGACAGGGGGCCACTGAAGCTTTCTTT; CDR3: CASSLRQGATEAFF; D: TRBD1; V: TRBV11-3; J: TRBJ1-1; size: -
DNA: TGCGCCAGCAGACAGGGGGCTTTATTGGAGACCCAGTACTTC; CDR3: CASRQGALLETQYF; D: TRBD1; V: TRBV4-1; J: TRBJ2-5; size: once
DNA: TGTGCCAGCAGCTCCCCAGTAGCGGGGTTCACAGATACGCAGTATTTT; CDR3: CASSSPVAGFTDTQYF; D: TRBD2; V: TRBV5-4; J: TRBJ2-3; size: -
DNA: TGCGCCAGCAGCTGGGTGCCCCCGGGACTGGCGAACACCGGGGAGCTGTTTTTT; CDR3: CASSWVPPGLANTGELFF; D: -; V: TRBV5-1; J: TRBJ2-2; size: -
DNA: TGCGCCAGCCGCGATGGGGCGGTGACCAATTCACCCCTCCACTTT; CDR3: CASRDGAVTNSPLHF; D: -; V: TRBV5-1; J: TRBJ1-6; size: -
DNA: TGCGCCAGCACCCGGAGGGGGGGCGGCACAGATACGCAGTATTTT; CDR3: CASTRRGGGTDTQYF; D: -; V: TRBV5-1; J: TRBJ2-3; size: -
DNA: TGCGCCAGCAGCTTGGGCGGACAGAATTATGGCTACACCTTC; CDR3: CASSLGGQNYGYTF; D: -; V: TRBV5-1; J: TRBJ1-2; size: -
DNA: TGCGCCAGCAGCCGATTGACAGGGGGGGAATCTCGGGGCTACACCTTC; CDR3: CASSRLTGGESRGYTF; D: TRBD1; V: TRBV5-1; J: TRBJ1-2; size: -
DNA: TGCGCCAGCAGCTTGGAAAGGGGTGGTAACTATGGCTACACCTTC; CDR3: CASSLERGGNYGYTF; D: -; V: TRBV5-1; J: TRBJ1-2; size: -
DNA: TGCGCCAGCAGCCCCGGAGGGGACTATGGCTACACCTTC; CDR3: CASSPGGDYGYTF; D: -; V: TRBV5-1; J: TRBJ1-2; size: few
DNA: TGTGCCAGCAGCTTGGGTACGGGCACTGAAGCTTTCTTT; CDR3: CASSLGTGTEAFF; D: -; V: TRBV5-5; J: TRBJ1-1; size: -
DNA: TGTGCCAGCAGTCGGGACAGCATCACAGATACGCAGTATTTT; CDR3: CASSRDSITDTQYF; D: TRBD1; V: TRBV6-6; J: TRBJ2-3; size: -
DNA: TGTGCCATCAGTGGGCTGCTAGCCACCCAAGAGACCCAGTACTTC; CDR3: CAISGLLATQETQYF; D: -; V: TRBV10-3; J: TRBJ2-5; size: -
DNA: TGTGCCAGCAGCCATGATTGGAGGAACACTGAAGCTTTCTTT; CDR3: CASSHDWRNTEAFF; D: -; V: TRBV4-2; J: TRBJ1-1; size: -